This TCR beta chain was recovered during a study of breast tumors, draining lymph nodes, adjacent tissues (dated by TCRdb to the mid-2010s). Background on the whole study: TCR beta repertoires were compared across tumor, adjacent nontumor tissue and axillary lymph nodes obtained from breast cancer patients. The study was designed to assess the relationships and possible T-cell exchange between tumor, surrounding tissue and draining lymph node repertoires in human breast cancer. Beyond this particular receptor, the publication reports: Rather than being directly demonstrated, the conclusion that tumor T cells originate in lymph nodes was presented as consistent with a hypothesis. A scenario in which most tumor T cells derive from the lymph node and then expand within tumor tissue was judged to be consistent with the data. T-cell repertoire diversity in tumors was found to be lower than in lymph nodes but higher than in nontumor tissue, and preferential V and J gene usage was observed. Tumor and nontumor tissue repertoires were found to be significantly more similar in luminal-like than in basal-like breast cancer.

This clonotype was seen just once. No antigen is known for it. Per-base quality was not reported, and no clone a single base away is much larger than it. A lone read gives weak evidence. The run used an Illumina HiSeq 2000. TCR beta chain libraries were generated by multiplex PCR amplification. High-throughput sequencing was used to analyze the amplified TCR beta chain products. TCRdb's own reprocessing of the public reads used fastp at Q25 and MiXCR and kept productive beta chains. Every CDR3 protein is listed once, alongside the most common genes and DNA of its rows. The sample has 20,000 to 25,000 distinct CDR3 sequences on record, approximately 48% of them singletons. The top ten constitute 7.8% of the sample. Taken from the germline V gene (reference sequence), the CDR1 and CDR2 loops are MNHEY and SMNVEV. The CDR3 has 13 amino acids, counting the end cysteine and phenylalanine. This entry keeps only the CDR3 DNA: 39 bases, framed from base 1. V is cut by 2 bases and J by 2 bases, and the space between the germline ends is 4 bases.

The chain is made from TRBV27 and TRBJ1-3; there is no confident call for the D gene. Sequencing used breast tumor tissue. This receptor was identified in a female donor with breast cancer. Some clones in this sample may be carry-over from other donors' samples. The CDR3 region has the sequence CASSLAAGNTIYF. The nucleotide sequence is TGTGCCAGCAGTTTAGCAGCTGGAAACACCATATATTTT.